This T cell receptor (beta chain) was recorded in a study of radiotherapy plus CTLA-4 blockade in lung cancer. Study-wide background: There were objective responses in 18% of patients, and around 31% had disease control. The study, taken as a whole, reports: Response was reportedly best predicted by early blood T cell clone dynamics, with interferon-beta.

V trimming: 2 bases; J trimming: 0 bases; junction bases outside the gene matches: 13. This CDR3 contains 19 residues. Germline lookup yields CDR1 MNHEY and CDR2 SMNVEV (reference sequence). Concerning this clone itself: Its antigen remains unidentified.

Using immunoSEQ multiplex PCR, the repertoire was profiled, and TCRdb retains in-frame clones only, with some absent. The table has some 90,000 clones, more than 75% seen once. The TCR originated in a human donor with non-small cell lung cancer who had a partial response to radiotherapy plus ipilimumab. The input for sequencing was peripheral blood, taken from a patient treated with radiotherapy plus ipilimumab. This chain uses TRBV27 with TRBJ2-1; 7 nucleotides line up with TRBD2. The DNA for the CDR3 is TGTGCCAGCAGTTTAAGTCGCGGGAGCTCTAAGAACTCCTACAATGAGCAGTTCTTC. It translates to CASSLSRGSSKNSYNEQFF.